Listed below are T cell receptor beta chains from one sample, sequenced in a study of T cells in localized non-small cell lung cancer. Clones were read by immunoSEQ multiplex PCR, and TCRdb kept only the in-frame ones, dropping some. The sample lists roughly 20,000 clones, 90% to 95% seen once, with approximately 2.5% in the top ten. The source material was peripheral blood, sampled before any cancer treatment. These receptor sequences come from a woman aged 35 to 75 with stage I lung adenocarcinoma. Each CDR3 is given with its conserved first and last residue. Each record gives: D gene, clone size, V gene, J gene, CDR3 protein, CDR3 DNA. A D gene is named only where the DNA matches it firmly. Rows give clone size only sometimes, using once, few, many, or a class for an expanded clone.

NA	once	TRBV10-3	TRBJ1-1	CAISDDTEAFF	TGTGCCATCAGTGATGACACTGAAGCTTTCTTT
NA	NA	TRBV6-5	TRBJ1-1	CASRRNTEAFF	TGTGCCAGCCGTCGGAACACTGAAGCTTTCTTT
TRBD1	NA	TRBV6-5	TRBJ2-1	CASRSVGQLYNEQFF	TGTGCCAGCAGATCCGTGGGACAGCTATACAATGAGCAGTTCTTC
NA	NA	TRBV11-3	TRBJ2-6	CASTQDRGSSGANVLTF	TGTGCCAGCACCCAGGATCGGGGGAGCTCTGGGGCCAACGTCCTGACTTTC
TRBD2	NA	TRBV10-1	TRBJ2-7	CASSESGGGYEQYF	TGCGCCAGCAGTGAGTCGGGGGGGGGCTACGAGCAGTACTTC
NA	NA	TRBV25-1	TRBJ2-1	CASSADRRSYNEQFF	TGTGCCAGCAGTGCCGACAGGAGAAGTTACAATGAGCAGTTCTTC
NA	NA	TRBV29-1	TRBJ2-2	CSVEVNRASGELFF	TGCAGCGTTGAAGTCAACAGGGCGTCCGGGGAGCTGTTTTTT
NA	NA	TRBV4-2	TRBJ1-2	CASSHSALGGAASQGYTF	TGTGCCAGCAGCCACTCCGCCTTAGGTGGAGCCGCGTCCCAGGGCTACACCTTC
TRBD1	NA	TRBV5-4	TRBJ2-1	CASSRGQGGYNEQFF	TGTGCCAGCAGCAGAGGACAGGGGGGATACAATGAGCAGTTCTTC
NA	NA	TRBV6-6	TRBJ2-1	CATLSGASYNEQFF	TGTGCCACCCTTAGCGGTGCCTCCTACAATGAGCAGTTCTTC
NA	NA	TRBV4-2	TRBJ1-6	CASSQDQGTPLHF	TGTGCCAGCAGCCAAGATCAGGGGACACCCCTCCACTTT
NA	NA	TRBV27	TRBJ2-3	CASSPSYFYPLYF	TGTGCCAGCAGTCCATCTTACTTCTACCCTCTGTATTTT
TRBD2	NA	TRBV5-1	TRBJ2-1	CASSLEASGAYNEQFF	TGCGCCAGCAGCTTGGAGGCTAGCGGGGCCTACAATGAGCAGTTCTTC
TRBD2	few	TRBV15	TRBJ2-3	CATSRDGLAGADTQYF	TGTGCCACCAGCAGAGATGGGCTAGCGGGGGCAGATACGCAGTATTTT
TRBD1	NA	TRBV18	TRBJ2-3	CASSPNRGYTDTQYF	TGTGCCAGCTCGCCGAACAGGGGCTACACAGATACGCAGTATTTT
NA	NA	TRBV11-2	TRBJ2-3	CASSLEPQQVPDTQYF	TGTGCCAGCAGCTTAGAACCGCAACAGGTTCCAGATACGCAGTATTTT
TRBD2	NA	TRBV11-2	TRBJ2-3	CASSLAGGLTDTQYF	TGTGCCAGCAGCTTAGCGGGGGGGCTAACAGATACGCAGTATTTT
NA	NA	TRBV20-1	TRBJ2-3	CSALAFDTQYF	TGCAGTGCACTAGCATTTGATACGCAGTATTTT
NA	NA	TRBV27	TRBJ2-7	CASSFKQTYEQYF	TGTGCCAGCAGTTTTAAACAGACCTACGAGCAGTACTTC
NA	NA	TRBV6-1	TRBJ2-3	CASSEDSAESPDTQYF	TGTGCCAGCAGTGAGGACAGTGCCGAAAGCCCAGATACGCAGTATTTT
NA	once	TRBV27	TRBJ1-2	CASSLGPHSVYGYTF	TGTGCCAGCAGCCTAGGTCCCCACAGTGTCTATGGCTACACCTTC
NA	NA	TRBV25-1	TRBJ1-2	CASSDGGYYGYTF	TGTGCCAGCAGTGATGGGGGTTACTATGGCTACACCTTC
TRBD1	NA	TRBV7-9	TRBJ2-1	CASSWTGGLGEQFF	TGTGCCAGCAGCTGGACAGGGGGTCTTGGTGAGCAGTTCTTC
TRBD1	once	TRBV19	TRBJ2-1	CASSAGTAENEQFF	TGTGCCAGTAGTGCCGGGACAGCTGAGAATGAGCAGTTCTTC
NA	NA	TRBV5-5	TRBJ2-1	CASSLGRGEQFF	TGTGCCAGCAGCTTAGGCCGGGGTGAGCAGTTCTTC